The next 28 T cell receptor beta chains were all read from a single sample in a study of control samples from healthy donors and cancer patients. Produced via immunoSEQ multiplex PCR; TCRdb's table is partial and in-frame only. The sample has around 150,000 clones, roughly 94% seen once; the top ten hold around 8%. The specimen was blood. Every receptor here comes from a woman in her forties in good health.

The V call is TRBV5-4, the J call TRBJ2-2; D gene unclear. Germline CDR1 SGHNT, CDR2 YYREEE (reference sequence). The V end lost 0 bases, the J end lost 7 bases, and 7 bases lay between the germline ends. This CDR3 spans 13 amino acids. The CDR3 loop is CASSLGPGGELFF. The CDR3 DNA follows: TGTGCCAGCAGCTTGGGGCCTGGCGGGGAGCTGTTTTTT. The variable domain in full, with the rest retrieved from reference TRBV5-4 and TRBJ2-2, is ETGVTQSPTHLIKTRGQQVTLRCSSQSGHNTVSWYQQALGQGPQFIFQYYREEENGRGNFPPRFSGLQFPNYSSELNVNALELDDSALYLCASSLGPGGELFFGEGSRLTVL.

The gene calls are TRBV7-9 and TRBJ1-3; the D is unclear. This CDR3 comprises 15 residues. Trimming left V 0 bases short and J 0 bases short, with 6 bases between. Germline loops: CDR1 SEHNR, CDR2 FQNEAQ (reference sequence). The CDR3: CASSLASDSGNTIYF. The CDR3 nucleotides read TGTGCCAGCAGCTTAGCCTCAGACTCTGGAAACACCATATATTTT. The variable domain in full, completed from reference TRBV7-9 and TRBJ1-3, reads DTGVSQNPRHKITKRGQNVTFRCDPISEHNRLYWYRQTLGQGPEFLTYFQNEAQLEKSRLLSDRFSAERPKGSFSTLEIQRTEQGDSAMYLCASSLASDSGNTIYFGEGSWLTVV.

This rearrangement joins TRBV29-1 to TRBJ2-7; 9 positions match TRBD2. V trimming: 4 bases; J trimming: 3 bases; junction bases outside the gene matches: 4. The CDR3 runs 13 residues. From germline, CDR1 is SQVTM and CDR2 ANQGSEA. The CDR3 here is CSVALAGNYEQYF. The CDR3, as DNA: TGCAGCGTTGCTCTAGCGGGGAACTACGAGCAGTACTTC.

This chain joins TRBV29-1 and TRBJ2-2, with D uncertain. Germline CDR1 and CDR2: SQVTM and ANQGSEA. The CDR3 spans 11 residues. The ends were cut back, 2 bases at V and 6 bases at J, with 4 bases in the middle. The CDR3 sequence is CSVERAGELFF. In DNA, the CDR3 is TGCAGCGTTGAACGGGCCGGGGAGCTGTTTTTT.

The chain combines TRBV5-4 with TRBJ2-1, with 10 bases aligning to TRBD2. V was pared by 4 bases and J by 14 bases, with 9 bases of the junction left unmatched. CDR3 size: 13 residues. Germline V gene data show CDR1 as SGHNT and CDR2 as YYREEE (reference sequence). CDR3 bases: TGTGCCAGCAGCCTCCGTAGCGGGGGGCCCAAGTTCTTC. Protein product: CASSLRSGGPKFF.

The chain combines TRBV7-2 with TRBJ2-1, with TRBD2 matching 14 bases. The CDR3 runs to 15 residues. With V trimmed by 5 bases and J by 10 bases, 7 bases remained unmatched. The germline V gene encodes CDR1 SGHTA and CDR2 FQGNSA. CDR3 region: CASSRGLAGVGEQFF. Here the CDR3 DNA reads TGTGCCAGCAGCCGGGGACTAGCGGGAGTAGGGGAGCAGTTCTTC. The full variable domain, with the rest looked up from reference TRBV7-2 and TRBJ2-1, is GAGVSQSPSNKVTEKGKDVELRCDPISGHTALYWYRQSLGQGLEFLIYFQGNSAPDKSGLPSDRFSAERTGGSVSTLTIQRTQQEDSAVYLCASSRGLAGVGEQFFGPGTRLTVL.

The CDR3 spells CASTLTTNTEAFF. CDR3 bases: TGTGCCAGCACCCTGACGACGAACACTGAAGCTTTCTTT. This chain links TRBV6-5 with TRBJ1-1; D call uncertain. Germline V lookup: CDR1 MNHEY, CDR2 SVGAGI. The CDR3 runs 13 residues. V lost 7 bases and J lost 1, with 10 bases in between.

The J gene is TRBJ2-2, the V gene TRBV7-2; 12 nucleotides match TRBD2. CDR3 length: 19 residues. CDR1 is SGHTA and CDR2 is FQGNSA in the germline V gene. With V trimmed by 4 bases and J by 0 bases, 9 bases remained unmatched. CDR3 sequence reads: CASSSQRLAGGPNTGELFF. The CDR3 nucleotides read TGTGCCAGCAGCTCACAGCGTCTAGCGGGGGGGCCGAACACCGGGGAGCTGTTTTTT.

The chain links TRBV3-1 (or the pseudogene TRBV3-2) to TRBJ2-7; D might be TRBD1 (5 bases). Trimming shortened V by 3 bases and J by 5 bases, and 8 bases separated the two germline ends. Looked up from germline, CDR1 is LGHDT and CDR2 is YNNKEL (reference sequence). The CDR3 covers 12 residues. CDR3 sequence: CASSQTVDEQYF. For the CDR3, the DNA is TGTGCCAGCAGCCAGACAGTAGACGAGCAGTACTTC.

This clone was found a few times. This chain uses TRBV7-9 with TRBJ2-5; 8 positions agree with TRBD2. The germline V gene encodes CDR1 SEHNR and CDR2 FQNEAQ (reference sequence). CDR3 length equals 16 residues. The ends lost 0 bases at V and 1 base at J; junction bases unmatched: 4. The CDR3 sequence: CASSLARAGGQETQYF. The DNA of the CDR3 is TGTGCCAGCAGCTTAGCGCGGGCGGGGGGCCAAGAGACCCAGTACTTC.

This clone was counted a single time. The chain employs TRBV6-5 and TRBJ2-7; D is possibly TRBD1 or TRBD2 (5 bases each). Trimming left V 6 bases short and J 7 bases short, with 19 bases between. CDR1 MNHEY and CDR2 SVGAGI come from the germline V gene. This CDR3 contains 14 residues. The CDR3 reads CASRTGTQEDEQYF. The CDR3 coding sequence is TGTGCCAGCAGGACCGGGACCCAGGAAGATGAGCAGTACTTC.

CDR3 loop: CASSSDRGQPQHF. Here the CDR3 DNA reads TGTGCCAGCAGCTCGGACAGGGGCCAGCCCCAGCATTTT. The chain links TRBV7-9 to TRBJ1-5; 9 positions agree with TRBD1. J gave up 7 bases and V 4 bases, and 2 bases lay outside the gene matches. The length of the CDR3 is 13 residues. Germline CDR1 is SEHNR and CDR2 is FQNEAQ (reference sequence).

This rearrangement joins TRBV5-1 to TRBJ1-4; D is possibly TRBD1 (6 bases). The CDR3 covers 16 residues. Germline values: CDR1 SGHRS, CDR2 YFSETQ. V dropped 3 bases and J dropped 8 bases, with 20 bases sitting between them. CDR3: CASSWRGDPLGEKLFF. The CDR3 bases are TGCGCCAGCAGCTGGAGGGGGGATCCCTTAGGGGAAAAACTGTTTTTT.

The rearrangement links TRBV3-1 (or the pseudogene TRBV3-2) to TRBJ1-1, with D possibly being TRBD1 (5 bases). This CDR3 spans 14 amino acids. The germline V gene encodes CDR1 LGHDT and CDR2 YNNKEL (reference sequence). The ends were cut back, 0 bases at V and 11 bases at J, with 16 bases in the middle. CDR3 protein: CASSQDLTARAAFF. CDR3 DNA: TGTGCCAGCAGCCAAGATCTTACGGCCAGGGCGGCTTTCTTT.

The chain recombines TRBV10-3 with TRBJ1-6; tentative D call: TRBD1 (6 bases). V was trimmed by 0 bases and J by 6 bases, leaving 12 bases between them. The CDR3 loop spans 16 amino acids. Germline values: CDR1 ENHRY, CDR2 SYGVKD. This CDR3 is CAISESFGQFNSPLHF. The CDR3 nucleotides are TGTGCCATCAGTGAGTCGTTTGGACAGTTTAATTCACCCCTCCACTTT.

The genes are TRBV4-1 and TRBJ1-2, with 12 nucleotides matching TRBD1. This CDR3 has 17 residues. Germline CDR1 is MGHRA and CDR2 is YSYEKL. J lost 3 bases, V lost 1 base, and 6 bases had no gene match. CDR3 sequence (DNA): TGCGCCAGCAGCCAAGTCCCCGGGACAGGGGGCGACTATGGCTACACCTTC. It encodes CASSQVPGTGGDYGYTF.

A note on this clone: Other DNA sequences in the sample encode the same CDR3. The rearrangement joins TRBV19 to TRBJ1-5; 9 nucleotides match TRBD1. The V gene end was trimmed by 3 bases and the J gene end by 7 bases; junction bases not matched to a gene: 4. Germline values: CDR1 LNHDA, CDR2 SQIVND (reference sequence). CDR3 length: 14 amino acids. In nucleotides, the CDR3 is TGTGCCAGTAGTATTGGGACAGGGAACCAGCCCCAGCATTTT. This encodes CASSIGTGNQPQHF. Full variable domain (remainder filled in from reference TRBV19 and TRBJ1-5): DGGITQSPKYLFRKEGQNVTLSCEQNLNHDAMYWYRQDPGQGLRLIYYSQIVNDFQKGDIAEGYSVSREKKESFPLTVTSAQKNPTAFYLCASSIGTGNQPQHFGDGTRLSIL.

The chain links TRBV3-1 (or the pseudogene TRBV3-2) to TRBJ2-1, with D uncertain. Trimming shortened V by 1 base and J by 6 bases, and 7 bases separated the two germline ends. Germline V gives CDR1 LGHDT, CDR2 YNNKEL (reference sequence). This CDR3 comprises 13 residues. CDR3 sequence (DNA): TGTGCCAGCAGCCAAGTGACACTCAATGAGCAGTTCTTC. Translated, it gives CASSQVTLNEQFF.

This chain joins TRBV11-3 and TRBJ1-2; 7 positions match TRBD1. V gave up 0 bases and J gave up 5 bases; unmatched junction bases: 3. CDR1 SGHNT and CDR2 YENEEA come from the germline V gene. The CDR3 length is 14 residues. The CDR3 coding sequence is TGTGCCAGCAGCTTAGATTCAGGGGGATATGGCTACACCTTC. Translating it yields CASSLDSGGYGYTF.

The rearrangement joins TRBV9 to TRBJ1-1, with a tentative D call TRBD1 (5 bases). This CDR3 has 14 amino acids. The V and J ends lost 5 bases and 2 bases respectively, with 13 bases between them. CDR1 and CDR2 from the germline V gene are SGDLS and YYNGEE. Here the CDR3 reads CASSSQGVNTEAFF. As DNA, the CDR3 is TGTGCCAGCAGTTCCCAAGGGGTAAACACTGAAGCTTTCTTT.

The V gene is TRBV11-3, the J gene TRBJ1-3; 9 nucleotides match TRBD1. V was pared by 3 bases and J by 1 base, with 7 bases of the junction left unmatched. This CDR3 contains 17 residues. CDR1 is SGHNT and CDR2 is YENEEA in the germline V gene. For the CDR3, the DNA is TGTGCCAGCAGCTTTGGATCGGACAGGGGATCTGGAAACACCATATATTTT. It is translated as CASSFGSDRGSGNTIYF.

The chain links TRBV9 to TRBJ1-6, with D perhaps TRBD1 (6 bases). CDR3 size: 15 residues. The V end lost 4 bases, the J end lost 9 bases, and 17 bases lay between the germline ends. CDR1 and CDR2 from the germline V gene are SGDLS and YYNGEE. The CDR3: CASSSTGRVGSPLHF. As DNA, the CDR3 is TGTGCCAGCAGCTCCACAGGGAGGGTCGGTTCACCCCTCCACTTT. Full variable domain (remainder filled in from reference TRBV9 and TRBJ1-6): DSGVTQTPKHLITATGQRVTLRCSPRSGDLSVYWYQQSLDQGLQFLIQYYNGEERAKGNILERFSAQQFPDLHSELNLSSLELGDSALYFCASSSTGRVGSPLHFGNGTRLTVT.

CDR3 sequence: CASSPRDNSPLHF. For the CDR3, the DNA is TGTGCCAGCAGTCCGAGGGACAATTCACCCCTCCACTTT. The chain carries TRBV6-5 and TRBJ1-6, with a tentative D call TRBD1 (5 bases). Germline assignment: CDR1 MNHEY and CDR2 SVGAGI. Trimming stripped 5 bases from V and 7 bases from J, with 9 bases between. This CDR3 is 13 amino acids long.

Written as DNA, the CDR3 is TGTGCCAGCAGCTTATTTATGCCCGGGGGCGGTGAAAAACTGTTTTTT. It is translated as CASSLFMPGGGEKLFF. The chain recombines TRBV7-2 with TRBJ1-4; D is perhaps TRBD1 (6 bases). This CDR3 comprises 16 residues. The germline V and J ends were trimmed by 2 bases and 7 bases, with 17 bases remaining between them. Germline V gene sequence: CDR1 SGHTA, CDR2 FQGNSA.

The chain is built from TRBV12-5 and TRBJ1-1, with D unclear. This CDR3 comprises 12 residues. Germline-derived CDR1 and CDR2 are LGHNT and FRNRAP. V lost 2 bases to trimming and J lost 5 bases, with 6 bases between them. DNA of the CDR3: TGTGCTAGTGGTTTGTTGGGGACTGAAGCTTTCTTT. Protein: CASGLLGTEAFF.

The chain links TRBV23-1 to TRBJ2-1; D possibly matches TRBD1 or TRBD2 (5 bases each). TRBV23-1 is recorded as an ORF, its role being uncertain. Deletions cut 3 bases from V and 1 base from J, with 16 bases between. This CDR3 has 17 amino acids. The CDR3 DNA reads TGCGCCAGCAGTCAGAGGGGTTCTAGGGAGTCCTACAATGAGCAGTTCTTC. This codes for CASSQRGSRESYNEQFF.

J is TRBJ1-3 and V is TRBV11-2; no definite D call. Per germline, CDR1 SGHAT and CDR2 FQNNGV. Trimming took off 0 bases at V and 3 bases at J, with 12 bases between the two ends. This CDR3 is 16 amino acids long. The CDR3 loop reads CASSLEVAEGGNTIYF. In nucleotides, the CDR3 is TGTGCCAGCAGCTTAGAAGTGGCTGAGGGTGGAAACACCATATATTTT.

This chain joins TRBV7-2 and TRBJ2-6; D might be TRBD1 or TRBD2, each matching 5 bases. V was trimmed by 5 bases and J by 2 bases, leaving 19 bases between them. The length of the CDR3 is 18 residues. CDR1 SGHTA and CDR2 FQGNSA come from the germline V gene. CDR3 in DNA: TGTGCCAGCAGCCACGGTCTAGTCGGGGCGGCTGGGGCCAACGTCCTGACTTTC. Its protein is CASSHGLVGAAGANVLTF.